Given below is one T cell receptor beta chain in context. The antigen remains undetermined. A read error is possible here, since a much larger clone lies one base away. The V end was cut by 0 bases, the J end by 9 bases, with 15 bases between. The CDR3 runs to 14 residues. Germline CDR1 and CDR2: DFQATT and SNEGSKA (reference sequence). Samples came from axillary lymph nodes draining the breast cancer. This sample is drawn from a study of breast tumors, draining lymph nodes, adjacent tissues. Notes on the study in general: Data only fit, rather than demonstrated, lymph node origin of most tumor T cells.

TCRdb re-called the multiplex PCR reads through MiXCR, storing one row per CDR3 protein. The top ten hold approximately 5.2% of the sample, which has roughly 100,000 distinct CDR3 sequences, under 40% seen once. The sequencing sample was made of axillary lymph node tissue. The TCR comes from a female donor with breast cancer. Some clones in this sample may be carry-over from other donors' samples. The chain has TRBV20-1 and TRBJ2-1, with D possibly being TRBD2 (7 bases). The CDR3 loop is CSARDGEGGAEQFF. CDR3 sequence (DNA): TGCAGTGCTAGAGATGGAGAGGGGGGGGCTGAGCAGTTCTTC.